In its sample, the clone carrying this TCR beta chain was seen a few times. The antigen is unknown. The source of the sample is a study of beta chain features in type 1 diabetes. General study results and limits: Among all four CD4+ subsets, Type 1 diabetes patients had TCRB CDR3s that were moderately but significantly shorter.

Since all of the isolated RNA was reverse transcribed, expressed TCRB transcripts were what got sequenced. Data came from immunoSEQ multiplex PCR; TCRdb stores just in-frame clones and leaves some out. The table has over 150,000 clones, 10% seen once. Germline loops: CDR1 KGHSH, CDR2 LQKENI. Trimming left V 3 bases short and J 0 bases short, with 9 bases between. The CDR3 has 16 residues. The source of this sequence is a man aged 30 to 45 with type 1 diabetes. The chain employs TRBV18 and TRBJ2-6, with a tentative D call TRBD2 (5 bases). The sample taken for sequencing was central memory CD4+ T cells from blood. This CDR3 reads CASSPRVASGANVLTF. For the CDR3, the DNA is TGTGCCAGCTCACCGCGGGTCGCCTCTGGGGCCAACGTCCTGACTTTC.